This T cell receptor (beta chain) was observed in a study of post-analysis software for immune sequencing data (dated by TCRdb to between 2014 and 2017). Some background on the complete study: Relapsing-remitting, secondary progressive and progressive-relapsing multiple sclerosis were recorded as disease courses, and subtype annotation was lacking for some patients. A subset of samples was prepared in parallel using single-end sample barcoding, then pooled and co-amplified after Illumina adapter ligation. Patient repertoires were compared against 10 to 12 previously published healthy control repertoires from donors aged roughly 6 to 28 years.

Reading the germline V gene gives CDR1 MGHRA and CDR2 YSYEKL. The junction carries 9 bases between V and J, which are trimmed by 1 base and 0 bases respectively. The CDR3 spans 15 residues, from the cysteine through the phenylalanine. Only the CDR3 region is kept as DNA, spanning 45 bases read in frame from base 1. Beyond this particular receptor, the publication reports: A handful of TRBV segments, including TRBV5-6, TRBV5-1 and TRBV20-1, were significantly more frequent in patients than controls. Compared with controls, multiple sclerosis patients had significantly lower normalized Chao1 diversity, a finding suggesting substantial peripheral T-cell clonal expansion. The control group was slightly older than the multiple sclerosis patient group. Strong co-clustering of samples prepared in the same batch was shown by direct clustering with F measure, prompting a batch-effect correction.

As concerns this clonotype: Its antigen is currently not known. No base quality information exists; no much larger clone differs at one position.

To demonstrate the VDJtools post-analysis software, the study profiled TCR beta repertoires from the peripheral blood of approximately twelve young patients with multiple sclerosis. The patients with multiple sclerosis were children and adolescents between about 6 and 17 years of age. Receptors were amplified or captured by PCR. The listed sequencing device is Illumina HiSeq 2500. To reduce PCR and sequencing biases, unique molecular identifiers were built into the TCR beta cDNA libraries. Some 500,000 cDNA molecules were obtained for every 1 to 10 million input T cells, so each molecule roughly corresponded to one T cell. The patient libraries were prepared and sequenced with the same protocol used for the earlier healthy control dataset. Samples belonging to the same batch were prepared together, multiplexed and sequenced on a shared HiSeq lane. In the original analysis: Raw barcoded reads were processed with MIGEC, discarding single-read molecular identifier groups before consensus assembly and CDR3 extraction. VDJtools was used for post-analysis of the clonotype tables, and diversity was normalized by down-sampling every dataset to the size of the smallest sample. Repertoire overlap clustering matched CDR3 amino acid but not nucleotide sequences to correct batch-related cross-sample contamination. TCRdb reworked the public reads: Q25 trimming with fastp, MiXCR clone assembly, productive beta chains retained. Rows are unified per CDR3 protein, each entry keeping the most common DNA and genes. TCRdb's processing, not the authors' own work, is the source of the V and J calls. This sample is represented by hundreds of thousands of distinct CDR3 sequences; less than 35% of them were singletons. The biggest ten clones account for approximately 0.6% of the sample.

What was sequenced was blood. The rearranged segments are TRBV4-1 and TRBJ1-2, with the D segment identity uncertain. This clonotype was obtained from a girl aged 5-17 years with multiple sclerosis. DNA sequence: TGCGCCAGCAGCCAAGGGGCCTCAGCTAACTATGGCTACACCTTC. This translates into CASSQGASANYGYTF.